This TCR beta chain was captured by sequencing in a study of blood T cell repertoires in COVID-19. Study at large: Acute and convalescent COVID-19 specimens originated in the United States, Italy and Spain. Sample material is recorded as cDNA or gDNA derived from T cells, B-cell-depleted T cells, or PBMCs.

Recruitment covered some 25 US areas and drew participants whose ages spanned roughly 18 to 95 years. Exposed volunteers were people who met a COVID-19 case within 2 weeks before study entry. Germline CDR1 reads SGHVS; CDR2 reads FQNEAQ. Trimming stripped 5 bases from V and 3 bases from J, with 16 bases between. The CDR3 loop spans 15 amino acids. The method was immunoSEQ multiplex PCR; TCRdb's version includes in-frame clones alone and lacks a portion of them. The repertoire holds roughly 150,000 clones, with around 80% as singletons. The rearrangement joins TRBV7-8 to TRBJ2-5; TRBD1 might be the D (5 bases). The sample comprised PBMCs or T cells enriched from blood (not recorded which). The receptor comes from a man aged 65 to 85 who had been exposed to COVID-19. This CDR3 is CASSRFTGREETQYF. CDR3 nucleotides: TGTGCCAGCAGCCGATTCACAGGACGGGAAGAGACCCAGTACTTC.